What follows are 9 T cell receptor beta chains derived from one specimen sequenced in a study of PD-L1 blockade in urothelial cancer. The table came from immunoSEQ multiplex PCR; TCRdb's copy has only in-frame clones and leaves some out. The sample yields about 74,000 clones, around 84% seen once. The starting material was PBMCs, obtained around atezolizumab (anti-PD-L1) treatment. The origin of the receptors is a man between 65 and 79 years old with urothelial cancer.

The chain couples TRBV27 to TRBJ1-1, with 7 bases matching TRBD1. Germline values: CDR1 MNHEY, CDR2 SMNVEV (reference sequence). The trim removed 6 bases at V and 4 bases at J, leaving 8 bases unmatched. The CDR3 loop spans 14 amino acids. CDR3 sequence reads: CASRLTGVGTEAFF. The CDR3 DNA reads TGTGCCAGCAGACTAACAGGGGTAGGCACTGAAGCTTTCTTT.

The V call is TRBV19, the J call TRBJ1-4; TRBD1 might be the D (6 bases). Germline CDR1 LNHDA, CDR2 SQIVND (reference sequence). The CDR3 runs to 15 residues. V lost 5 bases and J 6 bases, leaving 16 bases between the germline ends. The CDR3 protein is CASSPRTAHYEKLFF. The CDR3 DNA is TGTGCCAGTAGTCCGAGGACAGCCCATTATGAAAAACTGTTTTTT.

In its sample, this clone was seen a few times. The chain carries TRBV14 and TRBJ1-2; D is undetermined. The V gene's germline CDR1 is SGHDN and CDR2 FVKESK. V lost 0 bases and J lost 7, with 6 bases in between. The CDR3 contains 12 residues. The CDR3 protein is CASSQDRIGYTF. The CDR3 nucleotides read TGTGCCAGCAGCCAAGATCGTATTGGCTACACCTTC.

This clone has more than one count but fewer than ten. The rearrangement joins TRBV7-9 to TRBJ2-3, with 9 bases aligning to TRBD1. The CDR3 spans 16 residues. Germline V gives CDR1 SEHNR, CDR2 FQNEAQ (reference sequence). With V trimmed by 6 bases and J by 1 base, 8 bases remained unmatched. CDR3 residues: CASRKTGGLGTDTQYF. CDR3 in DNA: TGTGCCAGCAGGAAAACAGGGGGCCTTGGCACAGATACGCAGTATTTT. Using reference TRBV7-9 and TRBJ2-3 for the parts outside the CDR3, the full variable domain is DTGVSQNPRHKITKRGQNVTFRCDPISEHNRLYWYRQTLGQGPEFLTYFQNEAQLEKSRLLSDRFSAERPKGSFSTLEIQRTEQGDSAMYLCASRKTGGLGTDTQYFGPGTRLTVL.

This sequence joins TRBV10-3 and TRBJ2-7, with D unclear. The CDR3 has 12 residues. Trimming stripped 3 bases from V and 4 bases from J, with 7 bases between. Germline-derived CDR1 and CDR2 are ENHRY and SYGVKD. The CDR3 spells CAISEARYEQYF. As DNA, the CDR3 is TGTGCCATCAGTGAAGCCCGTTACGAGCAGTACTTC.

This clone was seen only a few times. This chain links TRBV2 with TRBJ2-7; 11 nucleotides agree with TRBD2. The ends lost 7 bases at V and 3 bases at J; junction bases unmatched: 14. Germline V gene lookup returns CDR1 SNHLY and CDR2 FYNNEI. This CDR3 has 17 amino acids. CDR3 sequence: CASKAVGTSGPIYEQYF. In DNA form, the CDR3 reads TGTGCCAGCAAGGCTGTCGGGACTAGCGGACCCATCTACGAGCAGTACTTC.

The chain uses TRBV6-1 and TRBJ1-2, with D possibly TRBD1 on 5 matching bases. The CDR3 contains 14 residues. The V gene's germline CDR1 is MNHNS and CDR2 SASEGT. Trimming cost V 8 bases and J 5 bases, with 18 bases left between them. CDR3 region: CASQVLVGGYGYTF. For the CDR3, the DNA is TGTGCCAGCCAGGTCTTGGTGGGGGGTTATGGCTACACCTTC.

The CDR3 loop is CATSRDRLAGGSEQFF. CDR3 bases: TGTGCCACCAGCAGAGACCGCCTAGCGGGAGGCAGTGAGCAGTTCTTC. The chain employs TRBV15 and TRBJ2-1; the match to TRBD2 covers 11 bases. The CDR3 is 16 amino acids. The germline V gene encodes CDR1 LNHNV and CDR2 YYDKDF (reference sequence). V trimming: 0 bases; J trimming: 9 bases; junction bases outside the gene matches: 7.

This clone was detected only once. This chain joins TRBV5-6 and TRBJ2-1, with 13 nucleotides matching TRBD2. With V trimmed by 3 bases and J by 6 bases, 3 bases remained unmatched. Germline CDR1 and CDR2: SGHDT and YYEEEE. The CDR3 sequence is 15 residues long. The CDR3 protein is CASSSGLAGINEQFF. The CDR3 DNA follows: TGTGCCAGCAGCTCGGGACTAGCGGGAATCAATGAGCAGTTCTTC.